This section outlines one T cell receptor (beta chain) sequence together with its context. This specimen belongs to a study of blood T cell repertoires in COVID-19. Profiling relied on immunoSEQ multiplex PCR, and the TCRdb table lists in-frame clones only, not all of them. The table includes roughly 210,000 clones, around nine tenths detected once. This CDR3 comprises 13 residues. V lost 4 bases and J lost 6, with 12 bases in between. Germline V CDR1 and CDR2: SGHTA, FQGNSA. The sequence derives from a man aged 25 to 40 in a cohort exposed to, infected with or recovered from COVID-19 (not recorded which). Source material: PBMCs or T cells enriched from blood (not recorded which). This chain uses TRBV7-2 with TRBJ1-2; no clear D. CDR3 loop: CASSSLNRDGYTF. The CDR3 DNA is TGTGCCAGCAGCTCCCTCAACAGAGATGGCTACACCTTC. Filled out from reference TRBV7-2 and TRBJ1-2, the complete variable domain reads GAGVSQSPSNKVTEKGKDVELRCDPISGHTALYWYRQSLGQGLEFLIYFQGNSAPDKSGLPSDRFSAERTGGSVSTLTIQRTQQEDSAVYLCASSSLNRDGYTFGSGTRLTVV.